This T cell receptor (beta chain) was observed in a study of blood T cell repertoires in COVID-19. The method was immunoSEQ multiplex PCR; TCRdb's version includes in-frame clones alone and lacks a portion of them. The table shows about 15,000 clones, with 85% to 90% occurring only once. The count of this clone is one. V lost 5 bases and J lost 10, with 24 bases in between. The CDR3 length is 16 residues. The germline CDR1 and CDR2 sequences are SEHNR and FQNEAQ (reference sequence). The clonotype originates from a man aged 55 to 69 with acute or convalescent COVID-19. The chain couples TRBV7-9 to TRBJ2-1; D perhaps matches TRBD2 (6 bases). Sample: peripheral blood. The CDR3 loop reads CASSPGDGAGIREQFF. In DNA form, the CDR3 reads TGTGCCAGCAGCCCAGGTGATGGGGCGGGGATCCGAGAGCAGTTCTTC.